Listed below are T cell receptor beta chains from one sample, sequenced in a study of blood T cells in healthy people across ages. TCRdb reprocessed the 5' RACE reads via MiXCR and lists one record per CDR3 protein. The sample yields about 1,500,000 distinct CDR3 sequences, roughly 45% seen once. Sample: blood. These receptors originate from a woman younger than 30 in good health. Both conserved end residues are trimmed from each CDR3.

TRBV12-3/TRBV12-4,TRBJ2-7,ASSTLAGGSSYEQY
TRBV11-2,TRBJ2-4,ASSLDRAVNIQY
TRBV20-1,TRBJ2-5,SARAGTGEQETQY
TRBV10-3,TRBJ1-3,AIKEAGSGNTIY
TRBV4-1,TRBJ2-3,ASSQPQTPGELDTQY
TRBV10-3,TRBJ2-1,AISEHGGEQF
TRBV20-1,TRBJ1-4,SARGVGKLF
TRBV6-6,TRBJ2-7,ASSRGTSGVGSYEQY
TRBV10-3,TRBJ2-1,AISEFQGYNEQF
TRBV28,TRBJ2-7,ASSFWTSGTYEQY
TRBV28,TRBJ2-1,ASSPTAMWEYNEQF
TRBV7-2,TRBJ2-1,ASSLVQQNEQF
TRBV5-1,TRBJ2-1,ASSLMGQNEQF
TRBV2,TRBJ2-1,ASRQDHSEQF
TRBV7-3,TRBJ1-2,ASSLMGENYGYT
TRBV5-1,TRBJ2-1,ASSRTGSEQF
TRBV25-1,TRBJ1-3,ASGTGFPGNTIY
TRBV20-1,TRBJ2-3,SARNPQGERGLDTQY
TRBV5-1,TRBJ1-2,ASKDGSGYGYT
TRBV7-9,TRBJ2-7,ASGRGLAGGLSYEQY
TRBV9,TRBJ2-1,ASSDARGAGNEQF
TRBV27,TRBJ1-4,ASSLSTGGREKLF
TRBV7-3,TRBJ2-3,ASSFAGQGTDTQY
TRBV3-1,TRBJ1-1,ASSQDAGSTEAF
TRBV7-2,.,ASSLGPGNYNEQY
TRBV6-1,TRBJ2-1,ASSPTVRDEQF
TRBV7-9,TRBJ2-1,ASSLLYSEQF
TRBV20-1,TRBJ2-7,GARIPGTRNHEQY
TRBV27,TRBJ1-2,ASRPLGQYGYT
TRBV29-1,TRBJ2-3,GGTGEATDTQY
TRBV12-3/TRBV12-4,TRBJ1-2,ASSPSIGGYT
TRBV11-2,TRBJ2-5,ASSVTGVRETQY
TRBV19,TRBJ1-2,ASIDPAGFFGYT
TRBV7-8,TRBJ1-1,ASRYAGLNTEAF
TRBV9,TRBJ1-1,ASSVAPSLPEAF
TRBV20-1,TRBJ2-7,SALPAGKSSYEQY
TRBV7-7,TRBJ2-3,ASSIITADTQY
TRBV12-3/TRBV12-4,TRBJ2-1,ASSYAGASYNEQF
TRBV5-5,TRBJ2-1,ASSRQQSSYNEQF
TRBV28,TRBJ2-5,ASSPQYNSDRGLQETQY
TRBV11-3,TRBJ2-3,ASSLTLRLAATDTDTQY
TRBV5-1,TRBJ2-3,ASIEQGATDTQY
TRBV6-1,TRBJ2-1,ASSENLETDRAVEQF
TRBV4-1,TRBJ2-1,ASSRLAGTYNEQF
TRBV3-1,TRBJ2-5,ASSQDRGFAETQY
TRBV25-1,TRBJ1-1,ASERTGQAF
TRBV20-1,TRBJ2-7,SAPSPLAGDPREQY
TRBV5-1,TRBJ2-7,ASSWGQAYEQY